Listed below are T cell receptor beta chains from one sample, sequenced in a study of cytomegalovirus exposure and HLA in healthy donors. This table comes from immunoSEQ multiplex PCR, and its TCRdb copy is limited to in-frame clones, with some not included. The sample has 180,000 or so clones, 80% to 90% seen once. Sample: PBMCs. These receptors were taken from a man aged 18 to 30 in good health and CMV-seropositive. Both conserved end residues are part of each CDR3. Clone size is given for some rows only: seen once, a few or many times, or a class if the clone is expanded.

TRBV9	TRBJ1-3	-	CASSTGPSSGNTIYF
TRBV5-1	TRBJ1-1	-	CASSLGGGGASEAFF
TRBV19	TRBJ2-1	-	CASIPGGGSYNEQFF
TRBV29-1	TRBJ1-1	-	CSVEVVGTGRTEAFF
TRBV29-1	TRBJ2-7	-	CSIGQGAYEQYF
TRBV5-5	TRBJ1-4	-	CASSPRGLGEKLFF
TRBV4-1	TRBJ1-3	few	CASSQGGQGAVGNTIYF
TRBV11-2	TRBJ2-5	-	CASSFGGILYQETQYF
TRBV5-1	TRBJ2-7	-	CASSLARDYEQYF
TRBV2	TRBJ1-5	-	CASKEGNQPQHF
TRBV7-9	TRBJ2-5	few	CASSEQETQYF
TRBV27	TRBJ2-3	-	CASSLALPDTQYF
TRBV20-1	TRBJ1-2	-	CSAPSSGGYTF
TRBV5-4	TRBJ1-1	-	CASHRGEDTEAFF
TRBV7-8	TRBJ2-7	-	CASSLGGVFEQYF
TRBV28	TRBJ2-5	-	CASWGVRETQYF
TRBV5-4	TRBJ2-1	-	CASSKSGGLDNEQFF
TRBV27	TRBJ2-3	-	CASSPGLAGSVFTDTQYF
TRBV7-7	TRBJ2-3	-	CASSSQRSTDTQYF
TRBV6-5	TRBJ2-6	few	CASTFSGANVLTF
TRBV30	TRBJ1-6	-	CAWSELTGGVSSPLHF
TRBV6-4	TRBJ1-4	-	CASRGIGANEKLFF
TRBV4-3	TRBJ1-6	-	CASSQDPGQGFSPLHF
TRBV7-9	TRBJ2-1	-	CASSLAETSGGSGNEQFF
TRBV7-9	TRBJ2-7	-	CASSGKGPGGHEQYF